The clone carrying this T cell receptor (beta chain) was picked up many times. Its antigen is not identified. The sample is drawn from a study of Graves' ophthalmopathy and Graves' hyperthyroidism. TCR beta CDR3 amplification used RNA transcripts. HTBI-primed first-round RT-PCR preceded second-round multiplex PCR. TCRdb fed the multiplex PCR reads into MiXCR, producing one record per CDR3 protein. The sample includes about 660,000 distinct CDR3 sequences, roughly 41% seen only once; the top ten take over 2.5%. V was pared by 6 bases and J by 0 bases, with 8 bases between. Germline CDR1 MNHEY, CDR2 SVGAGI. The CDR3 has 13 amino acids. Ophthalmopathy donors showed moderate-to-severe activity, CAS ≥3, NOSPECS ≥4 and a duration under 3 months. General study points: Also, most clonotypes expanded in the thyroid above 0.001 frequency appeared in blood.

The source is an adult man with Graves' ophthalmopathy. This rearrangement joins TRBV6-5 to TRBJ2-5, with unresolved D. The sample was peripheral blood. CDR3 in DNA: TGTGCCAGCAGGGCTCTGTACCAAGAGACCCAGTACTTC. Its protein product is CASRALYQETQYF.